Each of the 27 T cell receptor beta chains below was sequenced from the same sample in a study of shared clonotypes between healthy human individuals. Method: immunoSEQ multiplex PCR; TCRdb's copy keeps in-frame clones and lacks some. The sample carries 2 million to 2.5 million clones, approximately 90% recorded once. Sequencing was carried out using naive CD4+ T cells from PBMCs. Subset indicated: CD45RA+ positively selected. Every receptor here comes from a man between 18 and 35 years old in good health. Some clones in this sample may be carry-over from other donors' samples.

The chain employs TRBV7-2 and TRBJ2-1, with TRBD1 matching over 7 bases. The CDR3 loop spans 15 amino acids. Germline CDR1 and CDR2: SGHTA and FQGNSA. With 3 bases clipped from V and 2 bases from J, the junction kept 4 bases outside the gene matches. DNA of the CDR3: TGTGCCAGCAGCTTCAGGGGGAGCCCCTACAATGAGCAGTTCTTC. Translating gives CASSFRGSPYNEQFF.

This clone has only a few counts. The sample carries other DNA sequences with the same CDR3. The rearrangement links TRBV29-1 to TRBJ1-5; a possible D gene is TRBD1 (6 bases). CDR3 length: 12 amino acids. The V gene lost 4 bases and the J gene lost 2 bases, with 6 bases spanning the gap. Germline CDR1 reads SQVTM; CDR2 reads ANQGSEA. The CDR3 DNA sequence: TGCAGCGTTGGGACAGGCAATCAGCCCCAGCATTTT. This encodes CSVGTGNQPQHF.

This clone is a singleton in its sample. The gene calls are TRBV19 and TRBJ2-2; 12 bases are shared with TRBD2. Germline loops: CDR1 LNHDA, CDR2 SQIVND (reference sequence). The V gene end was trimmed by 7 bases and the J gene end by 4 bases; junction bases not matched to a gene: 7. The CDR3 has 16 amino acids. Here the CDR3 reads CASKGASGRGTGELFF. The CDR3 DNA reads as TGTGCCAGTAAGGGGGCTAGCGGGAGGGGCACCGGGGAGCTGTTTTTT.

V and J are TRBV5-8 and TRBJ1-5; D is uncertain. The germline gives CDR1 SGHTS, CDR2 YDEGEE. This CDR3 contains 16 residues. Trimming cost V 4 bases and J 9 bases, with 23 bases left between them. The CDR3 loop is CASSPRKGPNAWPQHF. As DNA, the CDR3 is TGTGCCAGCAGCCCGAGGAAGGGCCCTAACGCATGGCCCCAGCATTTT.

This clone appeared a few times. This rearrangement joins TRBV2 to TRBJ1-3, with a tentative D call TRBD1 (5 bases). The CDR3 runs to 12 residues. CDR1 and CDR2 from the germline V gene are SNHLY and FYNNEI. V was pared by 5 bases and J by 6 bases, with 8 bases between. CDR3 sequence (DNA): TGTGCCAGCAGTAAACAGGAAAACACCATATATTTT. Its translation is CASSKQENTIYF.

The rearrangement uses TRBV10-1 and TRBJ2-2; TRBD1 matches 8 bases. The trim removed 5 bases at V and 4 bases at J, leaving 3 bases unmatched. From germline, CDR1 is WNHNN and CDR2 SYGVQD (reference sequence). The CDR3 length is 14 residues. This CDR3 is CASSPGQATGELFF. The CDR3 DNA reads as TGCGCCAGCAGTCCGGGACAGGCCACCGGGGAGCTGTTTTTT.

In this sample, this clone turned up once. The rearrangement links TRBV28 to TRBJ1-5, with 7 bases lining up with TRBD1. The CDR3 consists of 14 residues. In germline, CDR1 is MDHEN, CDR2 SYDVKM. V lost 3 bases to trimming and J lost 6 bases; unmatched junction nucleotides: 5. CDR3 sequence (DNA): TGTGCCAGCAGTTTGAGACAGGGAGTTCAGCCCCAGCATTTT. It is translated as CASSLRQGVQPQHF.

The genes are TRBV19 and TRBJ2-5; D ambiguous. V shed 6 bases and J shed 5 bases, with 13 bases lying between them. The V gene's germline CDR1 is LNHDA and CDR2 SQIVND (reference sequence). The CDR3 extends over 13 amino acids. The chain's CDR3 is CASRGLSGETQYF. CDR3 DNA sequence: TGTGCCAGTAGGGGATTGTCGGGTGAGACCCAGTACTTC.

The rearrangement uses TRBV14 and TRBJ2-3; TRBD1 might be the D (5 bases). Per the germline V gene, CDR1 is SGHDN and CDR2 is FVKESK. V was cut by 4 bases and J by 0 bases, with 14 bases left in between. The CDR3 extends over 16 amino acids. DNA of the CDR3: TGTGCCAGCAGCCTCCTTCAGGGCCACAGCACAGATACGCAGTATTTT. Translation gives CASSLLQGHSTDTQYF.

The chain combines TRBV6-5 with TRBJ2-2; D call uncertain. Germline V gene lookup returns CDR1 MNHEY and CDR2 SVGAGI. Trimming shortened V by 5 bases and J by 7 bases, and 14 bases separated the two germline ends. CDR3 length: 14 residues. CDR3 loop: CASSQTSVGGELFF. The CDR3 coding sequence is TGTGCCAGCAGTCAGACATCGGTAGGCGGGGAGCTGTTTTTT.

This CDR3 reads CASRLGQIYNEQFF. In DNA form, the CDR3 reads TGTGCCAGCCGGCTCGGACAGATTTACAATGAGCAGTTCTTC. V is TRBV28 and J is TRBJ2-1; D is perhaps TRBD1 (6 bases). CDR3 length: 14 residues. V was clipped by 8 bases and J by 4 bases, with 15 bases between them. From germline, CDR1 is MDHEN and CDR2 SYDVKM.

V usage is TRBV7-3 and J usage is TRBJ2-1, with TRBD2 identical over 13 bases. This CDR3 contains 15 residues. J was trimmed by 8 bases and V by 5 bases; bases with no gene match: 6. CDR1 and CDR2 (germline): SGHTA, FQGTGA. The CDR3 DNA follows: TGTGCCAGCAGCCCAACTAGCGGGAGGGCCGATGAGCAGTTCTTC. Translated, it gives CASSPTSGRADEQFF.

This chain connects TRBV6-6 to TRBJ1-5, with D perhaps TRBD1 (5 bases). The ends were cut back, 0 bases at V and 11 bases at J, with 17 bases in the middle. The CDR3 sequence is 15 residues long. Germline V lookup: CDR1 MNHNY, CDR2 SVGAGI (reference sequence). The chain's CDR3 is CASSYSGDDPTSQHF. In DNA form, the CDR3 reads TGTGCCAGCAGTTACTCGGGGGACGATCCAACGTCCCAGCATTTT.

This rearrangement joins TRBV29-1 to TRBJ1-1, with D perhaps TRBD1 (5 bases). Germline values: CDR1 SQVTM, CDR2 ANQGSEA. The CDR3 length is 15 residues. Trimming shortened V by 8 bases and J by 0 bases, and 19 bases separated the two germline ends. The DNA for the CDR3 is TGCAGCCCCCCCTGGGGGGGTCGGATGAACACTGAAGCTTTCTTT. This encodes CSPPWGGRMNTEAFF.

CDR3 amino acids: CASSKTSGRILEQYF. The DNA for the CDR3 is TGTGCCAGCAGCAAGACTAGCGGGAGGATTCTCGAGCAGTACTTC. This sequence joins TRBV7-2 and TRBJ2-7; 13 bases agree with TRBD2. CDR1 and CDR2 from the germline V gene are SGHTA and FQGNSA. This CDR3 spans 15 amino acids. The ends lost 5 bases at V and 6 bases at J; junction bases unmatched: 7.

This rearrangement joins TRBV2 to TRBJ1-3, with a tentative D call TRBD1 (5 bases). CDR1 SNHLY and CDR2 FYNNEI come from the germline V gene. CDR3 size: 14 residues. V lost 3 bases to trimming and J lost 4 bases, with 10 bases between them. CDR3 protein: CASSEAGSGNTIYF. CDR3 bases: TGTGCCAGCAGTGAGGCAGGGAGCGGAAACACCATATATTTT.

The rearrangement uses TRBV27 and TRBJ1-1; no definite D call. The germline gives CDR1 MNHEY, CDR2 SMNVEV (reference sequence). This CDR3 comprises 14 residues. V was clipped by 2 bases and J by 3 bases, with 10 bases between them. DNA of the CDR3: TGTGCCAGCAGTTTAAGCAGGACCTACACTGAAGCTTTCTTT. This codes for CASSLSRTYTEAFF.

The CDR3 DNA follows: TGTGCCAGCAGCTTAAGCGGTAACAGCTACGAGCAGTACTTC. Its translation: CASSLSGNSYEQYF. V is TRBV7-3 and J is TRBJ2-7, with unresolved D. V dropped 1 base and J dropped 3 bases, with 10 bases sitting between them. There are 14 residues in the CDR3. Germline V lookup: CDR1 SGHTA, CDR2 FQGTGA.

The V call is TRBV6-1, the J call TRBJ2-7; the match to TRBD2 covers 9 bases. In germline, CDR1 is MNHNS, CDR2 SASEGT. This CDR3 is 16 amino acids long. The V gene end was trimmed by 2 bases and the J gene end by 4 bases; junction bases not matched to a gene: 9. The CDR3 region has the DNA TGTGCCAGCAGTGAACAGCCGGGACTAGCAGGGTACGAGCAGTACTTC. This translates into CASSEQPGLAGYEQYF.

The V gene is TRBV28, the J gene TRBJ1-3; 8 bases map to TRBD1. CDR1 and CDR2 from the germline V gene are MDHEN and SYDVKM. The ends lost 5 bases at V and 2 bases at J; junction bases unmatched: 5. The CDR3 covers 15 residues. The CDR3 spells CASSIGQGAGNTIYF. The CDR3 DNA is TGTGCCAGCAGTATTGGACAGGGAGCTGGAAACACCATATATTTT.

In this sample, this clone turned up once. The genes are TRBV5-1 and TRBJ2-5, with D possibly matching TRBD2 (5 bases). Trimming pared 2 bases from V and 3 bases from J, leaving 8 bases between. From germline, CDR1 is SGHRS and CDR2 YFSETQ. The length of the CDR3 is 13 residues. The CDR3 loop is CASSFLGEETQYF. As DNA, the CDR3 is TGCGCCAGCAGCTTCTTGGGAGAAGAGACCCAGTACTTC.

This chain connects TRBV7-8 to TRBJ2-1; possible D gene TRBD1, 6 bases. The germline V gene has CDR1 SGHVS and CDR2 FQNEAQ. Between the trimmed V and J ends, which lost 2 bases and 2 bases, there was a span of 7 bases. CDR3 length equals 14 residues. DNA for the CDR3: TGTGCCAGCAGCTTACAGGGGACCTACAATGAGCAGTTCTTC. Protein product: CASSLQGTYNEQFF.

The rearrangement joins TRBV20-1 to TRBJ2-3; TRBD2 matches at 7 bases. The germline V gene has CDR1 DFQATT and CDR2 SNEGSKA (reference sequence). Trimming removed 8 bases from V and 8 bases from J; junction bases left unmatched: 4. This CDR3 region has 10 residues. The DNA of the CDR3 is TGCAGTAGCGGGATCACTACGCAGTATTTT. Protein: CSSGITTQYF.

As concerns this clone: Distinct nucleotide sequences in the sample also encode this CDR3. This sequence joins TRBV7-3 and TRBJ1-1; TRBD1 matches 9 bases. V was pared by 0 bases and J by 1 base, with 0 bases of the junction left unmatched. The CDR3 is 15 residues long. In germline, CDR1 is SGHTA, CDR2 FQGTGA. DNA for the CDR3: TGTGCCAGCAGCTTAACGGGACAGGGGAACACTGAAGCTTTCTTT. Translating gives CASSLTGQGNTEAFF.

The rearrangement links TRBV11-2 to TRBJ2-1; D gene ambiguous. CDR3 size: 16 residues. The germline CDR1 and CDR2 sequences are SGHAT and FQNNGV. V shed 7 bases and J shed 1 base, with 17 bases lying between them. CDR3 sequence (DNA): TGTGCCAGCAAGACGACCCAGGCGGATTCCTACAATGAGCAGTTCTTC. This sequence encodes CASKTTQADSYNEQFF.

This chain connects TRBV2 to TRBJ2-7; 9 nucleotides line up with TRBD1. Germline V gene lookup returns CDR1 SNHLY and CDR2 FYNNEI. The CDR3 loop spans 12 amino acids. V lost 8 bases and J lost 6; bases outside the gene matches: 5. CDR3 sequence (DNA): TGTGCCAGCGGGACAGGGAGTTTCGAGCAGTACTTC. Translating it yields CASGTGSFEQYF.

The chain has TRBV11-2 and TRBJ2-7; TRBD1 matches 7 bases. Unmatched junction bases numbered 10, after V lost 2 bases and J lost 6 bases. From germline, CDR1 is SGHAT and CDR2 FQNNGV. The CDR3 spans 15 residues. The CDR3 spells CASSLQGENGVEQYF. DNA of the CDR3: TGTGCCAGCAGCTTACAGGGGGAGAACGGGGTCGAGCAGTACTTC.